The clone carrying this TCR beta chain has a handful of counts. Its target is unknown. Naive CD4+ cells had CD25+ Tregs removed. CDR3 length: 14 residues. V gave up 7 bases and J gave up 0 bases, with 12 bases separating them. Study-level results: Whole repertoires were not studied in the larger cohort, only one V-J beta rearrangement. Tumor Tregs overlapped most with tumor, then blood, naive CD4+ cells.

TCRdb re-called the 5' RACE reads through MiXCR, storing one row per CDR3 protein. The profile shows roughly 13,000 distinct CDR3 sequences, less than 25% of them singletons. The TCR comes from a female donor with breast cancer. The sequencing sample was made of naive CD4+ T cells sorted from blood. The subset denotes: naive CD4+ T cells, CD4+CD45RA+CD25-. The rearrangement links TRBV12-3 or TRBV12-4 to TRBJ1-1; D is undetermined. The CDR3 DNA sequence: TGTGCCAGCAAAAGGGCAGGAATGAACACTGAAGCTTTCTTT. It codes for CASKRAGMNTEAFF.